The T cell receptor (beta chain) described here comes from a study of shared clonotypes between healthy human individuals. Study background: A donor's plate count was three for CD4 naive and three for CD4 memory; CD8 naive had two and CD8 memory one.

Genomic DNA per cell subset filled all wells of several immunoSEQ plates. In the study's own analysis: As immunoSEQ supplied junction-only sequences (without quality scores), filtering differed. The data were produced by immunoSEQ multiplex PCR, yet TCRdb's version contains in-frame clones alone and is incomplete. V and J calls and clone size are as listed in that table; D and trimming were resolved from the DNA. Among fewer than 2.5 million clones, more than 85% were seen once, and the ten largest hold approximately 0.37%. The germline V gene has CDR1 MDHEN and CDR2 SYDVKM. V dropped 5 bases and J dropped 3 bases, with 17 bases sitting between them. The CDR3 spans 15 residues.

The chain links TRBV28 to TRBJ2-7, with D maybe TRBD1 (5 bases). Material: naive CD4+ T cells from PBMCs. Subset given: CD45RA+ positively selected. The sequence came from a man between 18 and 35 years old in good health. Some clones in this sample may be carry-over from other donors' samples. The DNA for the CDR3 is TGTGCCAGCAGTGTACCAGGGTCCACCCTCTACGAGCAGTACTTC. This gives the protein CASSVPGSTLYEQYF. The entire variable domain, with the rest obtained from reference TRBV28 and TRBJ2-7, is as follows: DVKVTQSSRYLVKRTGEKVFLECVQDMDHENMFWYRQDPGLGLRLIYFSYDVKMKEKGDIPEGYSVSREKKERFSLILESASTNQTSMYLCASSVPGSTLYEQYFGPGTRLTVT.